Listed below are T cell receptor beta chains from one sample, sequenced in a study of siplizumab effects on memory and regulatory T cells. Clones were sequenced by immunoSEQ multiplex PCR, and TCRdb holds only the in-frame ones, with some missing. The table includes roughly 100,000 clones, around 97% detected once. The material sequenced was naive CD4+ T cells sorted from blood. All receptors come from a human donor in good health. The CDR3 runs from the conserved cysteine through the conserved F or W. A D gene is named only where the DNA matches it firmly. Size values are once, few and many counts, or a class for expanded clones, and some rows have none.

v_call	j_call	d_call	clone_size	cdr3_aa	cdr3_nt
TRBV4-2	TRBJ2-5	TRBD2	.	CASSQAGTTDEGQYF	TGTGCCAGCAGCCAAGCCGGGACTACCGATGAGGGCCAGTACTTC
TRBV6-5	TRBJ1-1	.	.	CATASPLLGGTEAFF	TGTGCCACCGCATCTCCCCTCCTGGGGGGCACTGAAGCTTTCTTT
TRBV6-6	TRBJ2-7	.	.	CASIDAGGSYEQYF	TGTGCCAGCATCGACGCGGGCGGCTCCTACGAGCAGTACTTC
TRBV6-5	TRBJ2-7	.	.	CASSYLGTYEQYF	TGTGCCAGCAGTTACTTAGGGACCTACGAGCAGTACTTC
TRBV7-2	TRBJ2-5	.	.	CASSLDRNQETQYF	TGTGCCAGCAGCTTAGACAGAAACCAAGAGACCCAGTACTTC
TRBV27	TRBJ2-3	.	.	CASSIWGLNTDTQYF	TGTGCCAGCAGTATATGGGGACTTAACACAGATACGCAGTATTTT
TRBV7-9	TRBJ2-1	TRBD1	.	CASRQGVNSYNEQFF	TGTGCCAGCAGGCAGGGGGTTAACTCCTACAATGAGCAGTTCTTC
TRBV6-5	TRBJ2-7	TRBD2	once	CASSTGGGAYEQYF	TGTGCCAGCAGCACGGGCGGGGGGGCTTACGAGCAGTACTTC
TRBV13	TRBJ2-7	.	.	CASSSRDKGWYEQYF	TGTGCCAGCAGCTCCCGGGACAAGGGATGGTACGAGCAGTACTTC
TRBV5-6	TRBJ1-2	TRBD1	.	CASSFGGTGYGYTF	TGTGCCAGCAGTTTTGGGGGGACAGGCTATGGCTACACCTTC
TRBV19	TRBJ1-2	.	.	CASSNGPLYGYTF	TGTGCCAGTAGTAACGGGCCCTTATATGGCTACACCTTC
TRBV5-1	TRBJ2-7	.	.	CASSLDSPGGEQYF	TGCGCCAGCAGCTTGGACTCACCCGGGGGTGAGCAGTACTTC
TRBV11-2	TRBJ1-2	TRBD1	.	CASSLGQHYGYTF	TGTGCCAGCAGTTTGGGACAGCACTATGGCTACACCTTC
TRBV19	TRBJ1-4	.	.	CASSSTITTNEKLFF	TGTGCCAGTAGTTCAACTATTACAACTAATGAAAAACTGTTTTTT
TRBV6-5	TRBJ1-2	.	.	CASRRVDYGYTF	TGTGCCAGCAGAAGGGTGGACTATGGCTACACCTTC
TRBV28	TRBJ2-4	TRBD1	.	CASSPQGAGNIAKNIQYF	TGTGCCAGCAGTCCGCAGGGGGCTGGAAACATAGCCAAAAACATTCAGTACTTC
TRBV19	TRBJ1-5	.	.	CASSPPIVSNQPQHF	TGTGCCAGTAGCCCCCCCATAGTTAGCAATCAGCCCCAGCATTTT
TRBV4-1	TRBJ1-6	.	.	CASSQDTRPTLGPLHF	TGCGCCAGCAGCCAAGATACACGACCGACATTGGGACCCCTCCACTTT
TRBV19	TRBJ1-3	TRBD1	.	CASRTGVLIGNTIYF	TGTGCCAGTAGGACAGGGGTCTTGATTGGAAACACCATATATTTT
TRBV7-3	TRBJ2-5	TRBD2	.	CASSSGLAAQETQYF	TGTGCCAGCAGCTCGGGACTAGCGGCTCAAGAGACCCAGTACTTC
TRBV7-6	TRBJ1-6	TRBD1	.	CASSLAGTGVFSPLHF	TGTGCCAGCAGCTTGGCCGGGACAGGGGTTTTTTCACCCCTCCACTTT
TRBV5-1	TRBJ1-3	.	.	CASSSNGQYGGNTIYF	TGCGCCAGCTCTTCTAACGGACAGTATGGTGGAAACACCATATATTTT
TRBV28	TRBJ1-2	.	.	CASSYRDRLRGYTF	TGTGCCAGCAGCTACCGAGACAGGCTTCGGGGCTACACCTTC
TRBV12-2	TRBJ2-7	.	.	CASRAYEQYF	TGTGCAAGTCGCGCCTACGAGCAGTACTTC
TRBV28	TRBJ2-3	TRBD2	.	CASSWGGAAITDTQYF	TGTGCCAGCAGTTGGGGGGGAGCGGCCATCACAGATACGCAGTATTTT
TRBV5-5	TRBJ1-5	.	once	CASSLVDRGQPQHF	TGTGCCAGCAGCTTGGTGGACAGAGGTCAGCCCCAGCATTTT
TRBV7-3	TRBJ2-1	TRBD2	.	CASSNTTSGGTSYNEQFF	TGTGCCAGCAGCAACACGACTAGCGGGGGGACATCCTACAATGAGCAGTTCTTC
TRBV30	TRBJ1-4	TRBD1	.	CARGTGREKLFF	TGTGCCCGGGGGACAGGTCGCGAAAAACTGTTTTTT
TRBV6-6	TRBJ1-5	.	.	CASSYTGSNQPQHF	TGTGCCAGCAGTTACACAGGGAGCAATCAGCCCCAGCATTTT
TRBV6-1	TRBJ1-1	.	.	CASWIRQGTEAFF	TGTGCCAGCTGGATTCGGCAGGGCACTGAAGCTTTCTTT
TRBV6-1	TRBJ1-2	.	once	CASSESIDFTF	TGTGCCAGCAGTGAATCGATTGATTTCACCTTC
TRBV5-4	TRBJ1-2	.	.	CASSLERERDGYTF	TGTGCCAGCAGCTTGGAAAGGGAGAGAGATGGCTACACCTTC
TRBV29-1	TRBJ1-6	.	.	CSGKTGRDSPLHF	TGCAGCGGAAAGACAGGAAGGGATTCACCCCTCCACTTT
TRBV7-3	TRBJ2-2	.	.	CASSSSPGELFF	TGTGCCAGCAGCTCCAGCCCCGGGGAGCTGTTTTTT
TRBV4-3	TRBJ2-3	TRBD2	.	CASSRGLAGTDTQYF	TGCGCCAGCAGCCGCGGACTAGCGGGCACAGATACGCAGTATTTT
TRBV7-6	TRBJ2-6	.	.	CASSSISGANVLTF	TGTGCCAGCAGCTCTATCTCTGGGGCCAACGTCCTGACTTTC
TRBV7-3	TRBJ2-7	.	once	CASSQSVGTGTYEQYF	TGTGCCAGCAGCCAATCCGTAGGGACGGGTACCTACGAGCAGTACTTC
TRBV7-2	TRBJ2-2	TRBD2	.	CASSSPSGGTGELFF	TGTGCCAGCAGTTCCCCTAGCGGGGGGACCGGGGAGCTGTTTTTT
TRBV10-3	TRBJ2-3	.	.	CAITTGTDTQYF	TGTGCCATTACCACGGGAACAGATACGCAGTATTTT
TRBV5-6	TRBJ1-2	.	.	CASREGGGYTF	TGTGCCAGCAGGGAGGGAGGGGGCTACACCTTC
TRBV13	TRBJ2-7	TRBD1	.	CASSARTGGPYEQYF	TGTGCCAGCAGCGCCCGGACAGGGGGCCCCTACGAGCAGTACTTC
TRBV5-4	TRBJ1-2	TRBD1	.	CASSFDRVYGYTF	TGTGCCAGCAGCTTTGACAGGGTCTATGGCTACACCTTC
TRBV7-3	TRBJ2-2	.	.	CASSFLGLMGELFF	TGTGCCAGCAGCTTCCTGGGTCTCATGGGGGAGCTGTTTTTT
TRBV9	TRBJ2-1	.	.	CASSVGRGPYYNEQFF	TGTGCCAGCAGCGTAGGGCGGGGGCCCTACTACAATGAGCAGTTCTTC
TRBV19	TRBJ1-2	TRBD1	few	CASSIGLFGTGGDGYTF	TGTGCCAGTAGTATAGGGCTATTTGGGACAGGGGGCGATGGCTACACCTTC
TRBV5-4	TRBJ1-4	TRBD1	.	CASSFEGANEKLFF	TGTGCCAGCAGCTTCGAGGGGGCCAATGAAAAACTGTTTTTT
TRBV21-1	TRBJ2-5	.	.	CASSNSLAVQETQYF	TGTGCCAGCAGCAACTCCCTAGCGGTCCAAGAGACCCAGTACTTC
TRBV10-3	TRBJ2-2	.	.	CAISEGGQNTGELFF	TGTGCCATCAGTGAGGGGGGACAAAACACCGGGGAGCTGTTTTTT
TRBV7-9	TRBJ1-2	.	.	CASSFPLPHYGYTF	TGTGCCAGCAGTTTTCCTCTGCCCCACTATGGCTACACCTTC
TRBV27	TRBJ1-6	.	.	CASRDSRSYNSPLHF	TGTGCCAGCAGGGACAGCCGCTCCTATAATTCACCCCTCCACTTT
TRBV7-2	TRBJ2-1	.	.	CASSLELNEQFF	TGTGCCAGCAGCTTAGAATTAAATGAGCAGTTCTTC
TRBV4-3	TRBJ2-7	TRBD2	.	CASSQGSGTSGGVQYF	TGCGCCAGCAGCCAAGGGTCCGGGACTAGCGGGGGAGTGCAGTACTTC
TRBV6-1	TRBJ2-4	TRBD2	.	CASSASGLAAKNIQYF	TGTGCCAGCAGTGCCTCGGGACTAGCGGCCAAAAACATTCAGTACTTC
TRBV5-4	TRBJ1-1	.	.	CASSLEGLLDTEAFF	TGTGCCAGCAGCTTGGAGGGTCTACTGGACACTGAAGCTTTCTTT